There are many counts of the clone carrying this T cell receptor beta chain. CDR1 SGHRS and CDR2 YFSETQ come from the germline V gene. Trimming left V 7 bases short and J 2 bases short, with 13 bases between. The CDR3 contains 13 residues. The data are from a study of early T cells in non-severe SARS-CoV-2 infection. cDNA molecules, individually, were tagged with unique molecular identifiers. MiXCR, run by TCRdb on the 5' RACE reads, gives a single entry per CDR3 protein. The sample shows 25,000 to 35,000 distinct CDR3 sequences, about 6% of them seen only once. The J gene is TRBJ2-7, the V gene TRBV5-1; possibly TRBD1 or TRBD2 for D (5 bases each). This specimen consisted of whole blood, obtained at baseline. This sequence originates from an adult who was a healthcare worker with PCR-confirmed SARS-CoV-2 infection or an uninfected control (not recorded which). The CDR3 DNA sequence: TGCGCCAGCTCCCGGGACGGGACCTACGAGCAGTACTTC. It codes for CASSRDGTYEQYF.